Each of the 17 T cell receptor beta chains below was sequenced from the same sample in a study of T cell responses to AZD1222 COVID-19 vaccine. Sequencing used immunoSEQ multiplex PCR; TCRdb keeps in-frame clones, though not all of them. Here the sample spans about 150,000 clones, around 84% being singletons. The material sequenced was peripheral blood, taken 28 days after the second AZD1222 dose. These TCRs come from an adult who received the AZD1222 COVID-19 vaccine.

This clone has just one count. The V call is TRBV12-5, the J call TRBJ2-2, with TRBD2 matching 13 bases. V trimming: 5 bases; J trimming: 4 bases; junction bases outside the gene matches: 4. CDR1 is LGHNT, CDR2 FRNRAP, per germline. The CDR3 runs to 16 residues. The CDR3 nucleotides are TGTGCTAGTGGTGGACTAGCGGGAGCGGTCACCGGGGAGCTGTTTTTT. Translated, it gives CASGGLAGAVTGELFF.

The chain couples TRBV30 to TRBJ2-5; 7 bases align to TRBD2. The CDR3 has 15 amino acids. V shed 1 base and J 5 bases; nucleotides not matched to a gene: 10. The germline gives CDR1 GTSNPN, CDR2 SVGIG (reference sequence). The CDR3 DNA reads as TGTGCCTGGAGTGACCTGGGGGGGTCAGGGGAGACCCAGTACTTC. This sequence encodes CAWSDLGGSGETQYF.

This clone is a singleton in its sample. CDR3 protein: CASSPSGYEQYF. The CDR3 DNA is TGTGCCAGCAGCCCAAGCGGGTACGAGCAGTACTTC. The chain couples TRBV11-1 to TRBJ2-7, with D perhaps TRBD2 (6 bases). The CDR3 has 12 amino acids. V gave up 5 bases and J gave up 4 bases, with 9 bases separating them. Germline CDR1 SGHAT, CDR2 FQDESV (reference sequence).

The DNA for the CDR3 is TGTGCCAGCAGCCTCGGGACAGGTACCGCTCTCTCTGGAAACACCATATATTTT. Protein sequence: CASSLGTGTALSGNTIYF. This chain connects TRBV6-4 to TRBJ1-3, with 8 bases aligning to TRBD1. This CDR3 comprises 18 residues. CDR1 MRHNA and CDR2 SNTAGT come from the germline V gene. After removal of 6 bases from V and 0 bases from J, the junction contained 13 bases not matched to a gene.

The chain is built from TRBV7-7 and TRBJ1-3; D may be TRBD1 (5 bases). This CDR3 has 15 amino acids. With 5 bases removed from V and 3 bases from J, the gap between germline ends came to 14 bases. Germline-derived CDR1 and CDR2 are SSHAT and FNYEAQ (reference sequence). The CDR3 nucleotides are TGTGCCAGCAGCCCCGACAGCCTCTTTGGAAACACCATATATTTT. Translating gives CASSPDSLFGNTIYF. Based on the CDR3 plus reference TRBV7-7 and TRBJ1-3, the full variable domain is GAGVSQSPRYKVTKRGQDVTLRCDPISSHATLYWYQQALGQGPEFLTYFNYEAQPDKSGLPSDRFSAERPEGSISTLTIQRTEQRDSAMYRCASSPDSLFGNTIYFGEGSWLTVV.

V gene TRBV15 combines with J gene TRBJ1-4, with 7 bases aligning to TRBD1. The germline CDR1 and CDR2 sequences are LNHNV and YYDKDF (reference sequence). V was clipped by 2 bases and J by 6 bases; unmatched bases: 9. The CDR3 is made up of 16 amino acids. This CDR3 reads CATSRYNPGGDEKLFF. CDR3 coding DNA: TGTGCCACCAGCAGATATAATCCAGGGGGGGATGAAAAACTGTTTTTT.

CDR3 protein: CASSSSTSGLTGELFF. CDR3 nucleotides: TGTGCCAGCAGCTCCTCGACTAGCGGCCTCACCGGGGAGCTGTTTTTT. This chain uses TRBV5-4 with TRBJ2-2; TRBD2 matches at 9 bases. The ends lost 3 bases at V and 4 bases at J; junction bases unmatched: 7. Germline CDR1 is SGHNT and CDR2 is YYREEE (reference sequence). The CDR3 loop spans 16 amino acids.

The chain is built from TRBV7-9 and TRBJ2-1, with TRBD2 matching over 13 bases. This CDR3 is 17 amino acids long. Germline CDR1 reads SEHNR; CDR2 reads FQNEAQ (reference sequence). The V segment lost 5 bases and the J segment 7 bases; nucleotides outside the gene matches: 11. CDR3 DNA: TGTGCCAGCAGCCCCCGGACTAGCGGGAGTCTAGGGAATGAGCAGTTCTTC. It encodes CASSPRTSGSLGNEQFF.

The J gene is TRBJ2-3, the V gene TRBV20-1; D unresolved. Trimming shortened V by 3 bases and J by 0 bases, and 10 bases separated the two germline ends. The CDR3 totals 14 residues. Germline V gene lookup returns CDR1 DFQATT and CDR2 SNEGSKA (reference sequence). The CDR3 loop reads CSASGQLSTDTQYF. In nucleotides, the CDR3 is TGCAGTGCTAGTGGGCAGCTAAGCACAGATACGCAGTATTTT.

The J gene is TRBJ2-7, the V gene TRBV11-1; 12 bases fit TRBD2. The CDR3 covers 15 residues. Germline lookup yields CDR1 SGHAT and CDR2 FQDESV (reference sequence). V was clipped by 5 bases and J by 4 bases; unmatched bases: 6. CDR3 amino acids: CASSPLAGGKYEQYF. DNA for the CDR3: TGTGCCAGCAGCCCTCTAGCGGGAGGGAAGTACGAGCAGTACTTC.

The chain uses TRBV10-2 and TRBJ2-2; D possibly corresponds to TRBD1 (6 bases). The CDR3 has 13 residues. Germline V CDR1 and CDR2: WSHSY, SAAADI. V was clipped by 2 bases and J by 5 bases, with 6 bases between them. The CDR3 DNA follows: TGCGCCAGCAGTGAGCAGGGGACCGGGGAGCTGTTTTTT. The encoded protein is CASSEQGTGELFF.

The CDR3 is CASSAYGGTNEKLFF. CDR3 nucleotide sequence: TGTGCCAGTAGTGCGTATGGGGGGACTAATGAAAAACTGTTTTTT. The chain employs TRBV19 and TRBJ1-4; tentative D call: TRBD1 (5 bases). The CDR3 totals 15 residues. V was shortened by 5 bases and J by 2 bases, with 12 bases between the two germline ends. Germline-derived CDR1 and CDR2 are LNHDA and SQIVND (reference sequence).

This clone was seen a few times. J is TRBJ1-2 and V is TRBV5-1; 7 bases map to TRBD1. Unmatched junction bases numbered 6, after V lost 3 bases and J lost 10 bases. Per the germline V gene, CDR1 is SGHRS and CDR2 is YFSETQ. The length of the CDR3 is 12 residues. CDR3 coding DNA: TGCGCCAGCAGCTACGGACAGGAAAACTACACCTTC. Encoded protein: CASSYGQENYTF.

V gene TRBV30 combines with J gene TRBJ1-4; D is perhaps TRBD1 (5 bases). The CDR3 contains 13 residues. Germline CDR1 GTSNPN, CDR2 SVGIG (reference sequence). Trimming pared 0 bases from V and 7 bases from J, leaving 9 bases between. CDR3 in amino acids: CAWSVREGEKLFF. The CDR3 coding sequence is TGTGCCTGGAGTGTCAGGGAAGGTGAAAAACTGTTTTTT.

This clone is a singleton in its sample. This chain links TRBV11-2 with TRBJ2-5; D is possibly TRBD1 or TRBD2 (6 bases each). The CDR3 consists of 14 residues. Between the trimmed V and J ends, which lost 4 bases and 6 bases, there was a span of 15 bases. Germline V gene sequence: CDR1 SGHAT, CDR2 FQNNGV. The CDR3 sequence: CASSSPVGGKTQYF. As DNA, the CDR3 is TGTGCCAGCAGCTCCCCGGTAGGGGGGAAGACCCAGTACTTC.

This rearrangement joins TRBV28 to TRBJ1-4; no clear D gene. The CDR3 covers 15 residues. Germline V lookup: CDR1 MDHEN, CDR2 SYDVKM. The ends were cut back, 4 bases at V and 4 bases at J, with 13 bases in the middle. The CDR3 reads CASSYPGSYNEKLFF. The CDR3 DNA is TGTGCCAGCAGTTACCCCGGGTCGTATAATGAAAAACTGTTTTTT.

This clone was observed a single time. The CDR3 coding sequence is TGCGCCAGCAGCCAAGACGCGTCACAGGGGTTAGCTAACTATGGCTACACCTTC. Translating it yields CASSQDASQGLANYGYTF. J is TRBJ1-2 and V is TRBV4-1; 7 nucleotides line up with TRBD1. V shed 0 bases and J 0 bases; nucleotides not matched to a gene: 10. Germline lookup yields CDR1 MGHRA and CDR2 YSYEKL. The CDR3 is 18 amino acids.